The sequence of this T cell receptor (beta chain) was determined in a study of PD-1 blockade in classical Hodgkin lymphoma. General study findings and limits: Lower baseline TCR diversity marked trial partial responders and progressors. Exclusion was the outcome for patients who began nivolumab under 1 year after ASCT.

Some clones are missing from TCRdb's copy, which holds only in-frame ones; the method was immunoSEQ multiplex PCR. Among over 85,000 clones, just over 90% were seen once, and the ten largest hold around 2%. Documented time point: cycle 4 day 1 (C4D1), after 6 weeks of nivolumab. Each of the patients experienced relapse following autologous stem cell transplantation, and their brentuximab vedotin exposure differed. The CDR3 runs 14 residues. Trimming at V came to 5 bases and at J to 8 bases, leaving 9 bases not matched to a gene. CDR1 MNHEY and CDR2 SMNVEV come from the germline V gene (reference sequence). Details on this clone: Antigen: not known.

The chain combines TRBV27 with TRBJ2-1, with 7 bases lining up with TRBD2. Here the sequenced sample was peripheral blood mononuclear cells (PBMCs), taken before the fourth cycle of nivolumab. The receptor's source is a human donor with classical Hodgkin lymphoma. The CDR3 DNA follows: TGTGCCAGCAGTGACGGGGGGAGAGTGTATGAGCAGTTCTTC. Translated, it gives CASSDGGRVYEQFF.